This passage covers 8 T cell receptor beta chains from one sample sequenced in a study of blood T cell repertoires in COVID-19 (dated by TCRdb to 2019 to 2021). Library creation used the immunoSEQ multiplex PCR assay. TCRdb obtained this table from immuneACCESS and retained in-frame rearrangements with V and J assigned. These tables miss some clones; where compared with another copy, unresolved V genes account for less than half of the shortfall, and the remainder is unexplained. The sample table contains more than 100,000 clones; only one count was recorded for 79% of them. The leading ten clones occupy approximately 4% of the sample. What was sequenced was peripheral blood. The receptors derive from a woman of 80 years or more with acute or convalescent COVID-19.

The V and J genes are TRBV2 and TRBJ2-5; 11 nucleotides match TRBD1. With 4 bases clipped from V and 2 bases from J, the junction kept 0 bases outside the gene matches. The CDR3 is made up of 14 amino acids. Germline-derived CDR1 and CDR2 are SNHLY and FYNNEI. This chain's CDR3 is CASSGDRGQETQYF. CDR3 in DNA: TGTGCCAGCAGTGGGGACAGGGGGCAAGAGACCCAGTACTTC.

The genes are TRBV9 and TRBJ2-3; 9 bases are shared with TRBD2. Germline-derived CDR1 and CDR2 are SGDLS and YYNGEE. The CDR3 consists of 16 residues. Unmatched junction bases numbered 6, after V lost 3 bases and J lost 1 base. The CDR3 sequence is CASSGLLAGGTDTQYF. For the CDR3, the DNA is TGTGCCAGCAGCGGATTATTAGCGGGGGGCACAGATACGCAGTATTTT.

The chain links TRBV9 to TRBJ2-5, with a possible D match to TRBD2 (6 bases). The CDR3 covers 13 residues. Germline-derived CDR1 and CDR2 are SGDLS and YYNGEE. The V end lost 3 bases, the J end lost 5 bases, and 11 bases lay between the germline ends. CDR3 coding DNA: TGTGCCAGCAGCGGGGGGGTCGGTGAGACCCAGTACTTC. Translation: CASSGGVGETQYF.

The chain couples TRBV6-6 to TRBJ1-2; D is uncertain. This CDR3 is 14 amino acids long. Germline V lookup: CDR1 MNHNY, CDR2 SVGAGI (reference sequence). V gave up 0 bases and J gave up 7 bases, with 12 bases separating them. The CDR3 DNA follows: TGTGCCAGCAGTTACTCTATGGGCGAGACTGGCTACACCTTC. This translates into CASSYSMGETGYTF.

The rearrangement uses TRBV6-1 and TRBJ1-5; D unclear. V dropped 2 bases and J dropped 6 bases, with 17 bases sitting between them. Germline V gene sequence: CDR1 MNHNS, CDR2 SASEGT. CDR3 length: 16 amino acids. In DNA form, the CDR3 reads TGTGCCAGCAGTGAACGCAGGTCCCGGTACGGTCAGCCCCAGCATTTT. This sequence encodes CASSERRSRYGQPQHF.

This chain uses TRBV18 with TRBJ2-1, with a possible D match to TRBD1 (5 bases). Trimming pared 6 bases from V and 6 bases from J, leaving 12 bases between. This CDR3 comprises 13 residues. CDR1 is KGHSH, CDR2 LQKENI, per germline. CDR3 DNA sequence: TGTGCCAGCTCGCCCAATGGGGCCAATGAGCAGTTCTTC. This encodes CASSPNGANEQFF.

The V call is TRBV4-2, the J call TRBJ2-4; D is perhaps TRBD1 (5 bases). Germline CDR1 and CDR2: LGHNA and YNFKEQ. This CDR3 spans 13 amino acids. V was cut by 0 bases and J by 9 bases, with 9 bases left in between. Here the CDR3 reads CASSQEDRGIQYF. The CDR3 DNA reads as TGTGCCAGCAGCCAAGAGGATAGGGGCATTCAGTACTTC.

This chain joins TRBV19 and TRBJ2-3; the match to TRBD2 covers 7 bases. CDR1 is LNHDA and CDR2 is SQIVND in the germline V gene (reference sequence). This CDR3 contains 15 residues. Trimming removed 3 bases from V and 1 base from J; junction bases left unmatched: 4. CDR3 in amino acids: CASSIPSGGTDTQYF. The CDR3 DNA reads as TGTGCCAGTAGTATTCCTAGCGGAGGCACAGATACGCAGTATTTT.